These T cell receptor beta chains were read from a single sample in a study of molecular identifiers for immune sequencing clone quantification. TCRdb reprocessed the PCR reads with MiXCR, giving one entry per CDR3 protein. Among about 65,000 distinct CDR3 sequences listed, roughly 18% were seen once. The specimen sequenced was naive CD8+ T cells from blood, with Jurkat cell RNA spiked in. These TCRs come from a human donor in good health. Some libraries in this study had Jurkat cell RNA spiked in. CDR3s include the opening cysteine and the closing phenylalanine or tryptophan. A D gene is named only where the DNA matches it firmly. The size entry is marked missing in some rows and otherwise reads once, few, many or a size class.

d_gene: -; abundance: many; j_gene: TRBJ2-1; v_gene: TRBV4-3; CDR3aa: CASSQYQGFEQFF; CDR3nt: TGCGCCAGCAGCCAATACCAGGGTTTTGAGCAGTTCTTC
d_gene: TRBD1; abundance: -; j_gene: TRBJ1-1; v_gene: TRBV9; CDR3aa: CASSDRAGTGRPEAFF; CDR3nt: TGTGCCAGCAGCGACAGAGCCGGGACAGGGAGGCCTGAAGCTTTCTTT
d_gene: -; abundance: many; j_gene: TRBJ1-1; v_gene: TRBV19; CDR3aa: CASKFGVEAFF; CDR3nt: TGTGCCAGTAAGTTCGGAGTTGAAGCTTTCTTT
d_gene: TRBD2; abundance: many; j_gene: TRBJ2-5; v_gene: TRBV29-1; CDR3aa: CSVDGFLETSVYQETQYF; CDR3nt: TGCAGCGTTGATGGGTTTTTGGAGACTAGCGTGTACCAAGAGACCCAGTACTTC
d_gene: -; abundance: many; j_gene: TRBJ2-1; v_gene: TRBV29-1; CDR3aa: CSVEGPAEVYNEQFF; CDR3nt: TGCAGCGTTGAAGGCCCAGCGGAAGTATACAATGAGCAGTTCTTC
d_gene: -; abundance: many; j_gene: TRBJ2-1; v_gene: TRBV3-1; CDR3aa: CASSHPSGLASSYNEQFF; CDR3nt: TGTGCCAGCAGCCACCCCTCGGGGCTTGCGAGCTCCTACAATGAGCAGTTCTTC
d_gene: TRBD1; abundance: -; j_gene: TRBJ2-7; v_gene: TRBV20-1; CDR3aa: CSAAELGTAYF; CDR3nt: TGCAGTGCTGCGGAACTAGGGACAGCGTACTTC
d_gene: -; abundance: few; j_gene: TRBJ2-7; v_gene: TRBV30; CDR3aa: CAWSVVMAATYEQYF; CDR3nt: TGTGCCTGGAGTGTTGTTATGGCAGCCACCTACGAGCAGTACTTC
d_gene: TRBD1; abundance: many; j_gene: TRBJ1-1; v_gene: TRBV28; CDR3aa: CASRLGTDWLMNTEAFF; CDR3nt: TGTGCCAGCAGACTAGGGACAGACTGGCTTATGAACACTGAAGCTTTCTTT
d_gene: -; abundance: many; j_gene: TRBJ2-1; v_gene: TRBV10-3; CDR3aa: CAISDALGTQSSNEQFF; CDR3nt: TGTGCCATCAGTGATGCCTTGGGGACTCAAAGCTCCAATGAGCAGTTCTTC
d_gene: -; abundance: many; j_gene: TRBJ2-3; v_gene: TRBV7-2; CDR3aa: CASRATWDTQYF; CDR3nt: TGTGCCAGCAGGGCTACTTGGGATACGCAGTATTTT
d_gene: -; abundance: many; j_gene: TRBJ2-7; v_gene: TRBV28; CDR3aa: CASSLLLGGRHEQYF; CDR3nt: TGTGCCAGCAGTTTACTCCTCGGGGGTAGGCACGAGCAGTACTTC
d_gene: TRBD2; abundance: many; j_gene: TRBJ2-7; v_gene: TRBV27; CDR3aa: CASSLFGRGGEQYF; CDR3nt: TGTGCCAGCAGTTTATTTGGGAGGGGTGGGGAGCAGTACTTC
d_gene: TRBD1; abundance: few; j_gene: TRBJ2-6; v_gene: TRBV12-5; CDR3aa: CASGLGQGPLSGANVLTF; CDR3nt: TGTGCTAGTGGTTTGGGACAGGGCCCCCTCTCTGGGGCCAACGTCCTGACTTTC
d_gene: -; abundance: many; j_gene: TRBJ2-7; v_gene: TRBV19; CDR3aa: CASSWGNYEQYF; CDR3nt: TGTGCCAGTAGTTGGGGGAACTACGAGCAGTACTTC
d_gene: -; abundance: many; j_gene: TRBJ2-3; v_gene: TRBV27; CDR3aa: CASSLGVLDTQYF; CDR3nt: TGTGCCAGCAGTTTAGGGGTTTTGGATACGCAGTATTTT
d_gene: TRBD2; abundance: many; j_gene: TRBJ2-5; v_gene: TRBV19; CDR3aa: CASSDPGLAVETQYF; CDR3nt: TGTGCCAGTAGTGATCCGGGACTAGCAGTCGAGACCCAGTACTTC
d_gene: -; abundance: many; j_gene: TRBJ2-7; v_gene: TRBV4-3; CDR3aa: CASSHARTEFGSYEQYF; CDR3nt: TGCGCCAGCAGCCATGCCCGGACTGAGTTCGGCTCCTACGAGCAGTACTTC
d_gene: -; abundance: many; j_gene: TRBJ2-6; v_gene: TRBV12-3/TRBV12-4; CDR3aa: CASSLVGPWDVLTF; CDR3nt: TGTGCCAGCAGCTTGGTCGGCCCCTGGGACGTCCTGACTTTC
d_gene: -; abundance: many; j_gene: TRBJ2-3; v_gene: TRBV11-3; CDR3aa: CASSLSPWTDTQYF; CDR3nt: TGTGCCAGCAGCTTAAGCCCTTGGACAGATACGCAGTATTTT
d_gene: -; abundance: -; j_gene: TRBJ2-1; v_gene: TRBV5-3; CDR3aa: CASSLKGIGLDEQFF; CDR3nt: TGTGCCAGCAGCTTGAAAGGTATTGGGCTCGATGAGCAGTTCTTC
d_gene: -; abundance: -; j_gene: TRBJ2-5; v_gene: TRBV5-3; CDR3aa: CASSLPPGHQRGTQYF; CDR3nt: TGTGCCAGCAGCTTGCCACCGGGACACCAGCGGGGGACCCAGTACTTC
d_gene: -; abundance: many; j_gene: TRBJ2-7; v_gene: TRBV19; CDR3aa: CASSISPYEQYF; CDR3nt: TGTGCCAGTAGTATTTCGCCCTACGAGCAGTACTTC